The next 31 T cell receptor beta chains were all read from a single sample in a study of control samples from healthy donors and cancer patients. Clones were read by immunoSEQ multiplex PCR, and TCRdb kept only the in-frame ones, dropping some. The sample records 54,000 or so clones, about 95% being singletons. Source material: blood. The receptor source for this set is a man aged 25-40 years in good health.

The chain employs TRBV6-4 and TRBJ1-1; unclear D gene. Germline lookup yields CDR1 MRHNA and CDR2 SNTAGT. CDR3 length: 14 amino acids. With 2 bases removed from V and 1 base from J, the gap between germline ends came to 8 bases. CDR3 in DNA: TGTGCCAGCAGTGACCAAGGAGGGAACACTGAAGCTTTCTTT. Residues: CASSDQGGNTEAFF.

V gene TRBV12-3 or TRBV12-4 combines with J gene TRBJ2-2; D gene unclear. The CDR3 runs 13 residues. Between the trimmed V and J ends, which lost 3 bases and 8 bases, there was a span of 10 bases. CDR3 sequence reads: CASSFTRPGELFF. In DNA form, the CDR3 reads TGTGCCAGCAGTTTTACCAGGCCGGGGGAGCTGTTTTTT.

This clone was counted once. This chain uses TRBV7-6 with TRBJ2-7, with 14 bases matching TRBD2. Germline V gives CDR1 SGHVS, CDR2 FNYEAQ. The CDR3 is 15 residues long. The V segment lost 5 bases and the J segment 7 bases; nucleotides outside the gene matches: 7. CDR3 coding DNA: TGTGCCAGCAGCCCCAGACTAGCGGGAGGGCAAGAGCAGTACTTC. As protein: CASSPRLAGGQEQYF. Combining the CDR3 with reference TRBV7-6 and TRBJ2-7 gives the whole variable domain GAGVSQSPRYKVTKRGQDVALRCDPISGHVSLYWYRQALGQGPEFLTYFNYEAQQDKSGLPNDRFSAERPEGSISTLTIQRTEQRDSAMYRCASSPRLAGGQEQYFGPGTRLTVT.

The sample holds a few counts of this clone. V and J are TRBV13 and TRBJ2-1; 7 positions agree with TRBD2. Trimming cost V 5 bases and J 0 bases; bases outside gene matches: 7. CDR1 is PRHDT, CDR2 FYEKMQ, per germline (reference sequence). The CDR3 runs to 16 residues. The CDR3 loop is CASSPEAGSSYNEQFF. The CDR3 DNA sequence: TGTGCCAGCAGCCCCGAAGCGGGAAGCTCCTACAATGAGCAGTTCTTC.

This clone is a singleton in its sample. The V call is TRBV7-8, the J call TRBJ2-5; D possibly matches TRBD1 or TRBD2 (5 bases each). The germline CDR1 and CDR2 sequences are SGHVS and FQNEAQ. Trimming pared 1 base from V and 4 bases from J, leaving 13 bases between. This CDR3 has 15 amino acids. CDR3 bases: TGTGCCAGCAGCTTAGGATGGGGGAAGGGAGAGACCCAGTACTTC. This encodes CASSLGWGKGETQYF.

The chain joins TRBV12-3 or TRBV12-4 to TRBJ2-1; 7 positions agree with TRBD1. J was trimmed by 9 bases and V by 6 bases; bases with no gene match: 5. The CDR3 extends over 12 amino acids. The CDR3 reads CASRSYRGEQFF. The CDR3 DNA is TGTGCCAGCAGGTCTTACAGGGGTGAGCAGTTCTTC.

This chain links TRBV5-1 with TRBJ1-2; the D gene is possibly TRBD1 (5 bases). The V gene's germline CDR1 is SGHRS and CDR2 YFSETQ. The CDR3 loop spans 12 amino acids. Deletions cut 0 bases from V and 13 bases from J, with 13 bases between. The CDR3: CASSLVGTAFTF. The CDR3 DNA reads as TGCGCCAGCAGCTTGGTGGGGACGGCTTTCACCTTC.

This CDR3 reads CASTRQGEAFF. As DNA, the CDR3 is TGTGCCAGCACGCGACAGGGGGAAGCTTTCTTT. The V call is TRBV6-6, the J call TRBJ1-1; TRBD1 aligns across 8 bases. The CDR3 extends over 11 amino acids. V shed 7 bases, J shed 8 bases, and the junction held 3 bases outside the gene matches. Germline V lookup: CDR1 MNHNY, CDR2 SVGAGI (reference sequence).

This chain connects TRBV7-8 to TRBJ1-2, with D possibly TRBD1 on 5 matching bases. Trimming took 0 bases from V and 7 from J, leaving 9 bases between them. The CDR3 contains 13 residues. CDR1 and CDR2 from the germline V gene are SGHVS and FQNEAQ. The CDR3 region has the DNA TGTGCCAGCAGCTTAGCCAGGGACTCTGGCTACACCTTC. It encodes CASSLARDSGYTF.

This clone was recorded once. The chain uses TRBV7-9 and TRBJ1-1; a weak D match, TRBD1 (6 bases). V dropped 5 bases and J dropped 1 base, with 11 bases sitting between them. The CDR3 runs 14 residues. Germline CDR1 SEHNR, CDR2 FQNEAQ (reference sequence). The CDR3 loop reads CASSIWGANTEAFF. Here the CDR3 DNA reads TGTGCCAGCAGCATTTGGGGGGCGAACACTGAAGCTTTCTTT.

The V and J genes are TRBV5-1 and TRBJ1-3; 7 nucleotides align to TRBD1. CDR1 and CDR2 from the germline V gene are SGHRS and YFSETQ. The CDR3 totals 14 residues. The ends lost 5 bases at V and 7 bases at J; junction bases unmatched: 9. The CDR3 loop reads CASRSDRALNTIYF. The CDR3 coding sequence is TGCGCCAGCAGAAGCGACAGGGCTCTCAACACCATATATTTT.

The chain couples TRBV29-1 to TRBJ1-1; D is perhaps TRBD1 (5 bases). This CDR3 is 13 amino acids long. Germline CDR1 SQVTM, CDR2 ANQGSEA. V gave up 4 bases and J gave up 0 bases, with 9 bases separating them. For the CDR3, the DNA is TGCAGCGTTGCGACAGCGTTGAACACTGAAGCTTTCTTT. The encoded protein is CSVATALNTEAFF.

This chain links TRBV14 with TRBJ2-3, with unresolved D. This CDR3 is built from 12 residues. Germline lookup yields CDR1 SGHDN and CDR2 FVKESK. Between the trimmed V and J ends, which lost 4 bases and 6 bases, there was a span of 8 bases. DNA of the CDR3: TGTGCCAGCAGCCCAAGGTGGGATACGCAGTATTTT. Translation gives CASSPRWDTQYF.

This rearrangement joins TRBV4-1 to TRBJ2-3, with TRBD2 matching over 12 bases. The CDR3 is 17 amino acids. The V segment lost 3 bases and the J segment 1 base; nucleotides outside the gene matches: 5. The V gene's germline CDR1 is MGHRA and CDR2 YSYEKL. The CDR3 protein is CASSHLAGGRGTDTQYF. The CDR3 DNA reads TGCGCCAGCAGCCACCTAGCGGGAGGGCGTGGCACAGATACGCAGTATTTT.

The chain joins TRBV5-1 to TRBJ2-3, with 9 bases lining up with TRBD2. The CDR3 contains 16 residues. Unmatched junction bases numbered 9, after V lost 4 bases and J lost 3 bases. CDR1 is SGHRS and CDR2 is YFSETQ in the germline V gene. In DNA, the CDR3 is TGCGCCAGCAGCACCATAGCGGGAGCGATAACAGATACGCAGTATTTT. Translation gives CASSTIAGAITDTQYF.

The chain is built from TRBV4-1 and TRBJ2-4; D is possibly TRBD1 or TRBD2 (6 bases each). Germline V lookup: CDR1 MGHRA, CDR2 YSYEKL. The V end was cut by 0 bases, the J end by 2 bases, with 11 bases between. This CDR3 region has 16 residues. The CDR3 is CASSQDVGGPKNIQYF. CDR3 DNA sequence: TGCGCCAGCAGCCAAGATGTGGGGGGCCCCAAAAACATTCAGTACTTC.

The chain combines TRBV4-1 with TRBJ1-2, with a tentative D call TRBD1 (5 bases). Germline values: CDR1 MGHRA, CDR2 YSYEKL. V was pared by 1 base and J by 6 bases, with 12 bases between. The CDR3 sequence is 14 residues long. In DNA, the CDR3 is TGCGCCAGCAGCCAAGTAGGGCAGGGAGATGGCTACACCTTC. It is translated as CASSQVGQGDGYTF.

The chain uses TRBV5-5 and TRBJ2-3, with 12 nucleotides matching TRBD2. Unmatched junction bases numbered 5, after V lost 4 bases and J lost 2 bases. Per the germline V gene, CDR1 is SGHKS and CDR2 is YYEKEE (reference sequence). The CDR3 runs 16 residues. CDR3 protein: CASSLGTSGFTDTQYF. In DNA form, the CDR3 reads TGTGCCAGCAGCCTGGGGACTAGCGGGTTCACAGATACGCAGTATTTT.

The rearrangement links TRBV27 to TRBJ2-3; D unclear. Between the trimmed V and J ends, which lost 6 bases and 3 bases, there was a span of 16 bases. Germline CDR1 reads MNHEY; CDR2 reads SMNVEV (reference sequence). The CDR3 runs 15 residues. In nucleotides, the CDR3 is TGTGCCAGCAGCCAGGTGGGGATGTTAACAGATACGCAGTATTTT. Residues: CASSQVGMLTDTQYF.

The chain joins TRBV7-9 to TRBJ2-5; D perhaps matches TRBD2 (5 bases). The CDR3 spans 12 residues. Deletions cut 3 bases from V and 3 bases from J, with 5 bases between. CDR1 and CDR2 (germline): SEHNR, FQNEAQ (reference sequence). The chain's CDR3 is CASSFGEETQYF. CDR3 DNA sequence: TGTGCCAGCAGCTTCGGGGAAGAGACCCAGTACTTC.

The rearrangement links TRBV30 to TRBJ2-1; possibly TRBD1 for D (5 bases). The V end was cut by 5 bases, the J end by 9 bases, with 14 bases between. Germline V CDR1 and CDR2: GTSNPN, SVGIG (reference sequence). The CDR3 is 12 residues long. The CDR3 DNA sequence: TGTGCCTGGTCCAGGGCCCTCGGTGAGCAGTTCTTC. Protein product: CAWSRALGEQFF.

The chain joins TRBV30 to TRBJ2-6; unclear D gene. There are 14 residues in the CDR3. V lost 1 base, J lost 3 bases, and 7 bases lay in between. Per the germline V gene, CDR1 is GTSNPN and CDR2 is SVGIG (reference sequence). CDR3 DNA: TGTGCCTGGAGTGCCCTTAGTGGGGCCAACGTCCTGACTTTC. As protein: CAWSALSGANVLTF.

This clone was picked up a small number of times. V is TRBV6-6 and J is TRBJ2-7; no firm D call. The germline gives CDR1 MNHNY, CDR2 SVGAGI (reference sequence). The CDR3 extends over 12 amino acids. Trimming removed 7 bases at V and 5 bases at J, with 12 bases between. The CDR3 DNA is TGTGCCAGCACCCAGTCAGACCACGAGCAGTACTTC. Translation gives CASTQSDHEQYF.

V is TRBV7-9 and J is TRBJ2-2; 7 positions agree with TRBD1. The germline CDR1 and CDR2 sequences are SEHNR and FQNEAQ (reference sequence). This CDR3 contains 16 residues. V dropped 5 bases and J dropped 3; count of bases not matched to a gene: 9. The CDR3 DNA follows: TGTGCCAGCAGCACGATAGGGGGCGCGGACACCGGGGAGCTGTTTTTT. As protein: CASSTIGGADTGELFF.

This clone appeared a single time. The CDR3 DNA reads TGTGCCAGCAGTAACGGGAGTGGCCAAGAGACCCAGTACTTC. This sequence encodes CASSNGSGQETQYF. This chain uses TRBV6-4 with TRBJ2-5, with TRBD2 as a possible D gene (6 bases). Trimming cost V 5 bases and J 1 base, with 11 bases left between them. The germline CDR1 and CDR2 sequences are MRHNA and SNTAGT. CDR3 length: 14 residues.

V is TRBV2 and J is TRBJ2-2; TRBD1 is a possible D gene (5 bases). This CDR3 has 13 residues. V lost 8 bases and J 7 bases, leaving 14 bases between the germline ends. CDR1 and CDR2 from the germline V gene are SNHLY and FYNNEI. The CDR3 DNA sequence: TGTGCCAGCTCCGACCAGGGAATCGGGGAGCTGTTTTTT. The encoded protein is CASSDQGIGELFF.

The V and J genes are TRBV5-1 and TRBJ2-3, with 13 nucleotides matching TRBD2. The CDR3 sequence is 14 residues long. Germline V gives CDR1 SGHRS, CDR2 YFSETQ. The J segment lost 11 bases and the V segment lost 5 bases, leaving 8 bases of the junction unmatched. This chain's CDR3 is CASSTGTSGTMQYF. The DNA of the CDR3 is TGCGCCAGCAGTACCGGGACTAGCGGGACTATGCAGTATTTT.

The CDR3 region has the DNA TGTGCCAGCAGCTTGAGGGGGTCCTACGAGCAGTACTTC. Translated, it gives CASSLRGSYEQYF. The rearrangement joins TRBV5-4 to TRBJ2-7; perhaps TRBD1 as D (6 bases). CDR1 SGHNT and CDR2 YYREEE come from the germline V gene (reference sequence). This CDR3 comprises 13 residues. The V and J ends lost 1 base and 1 base respectively, with 6 bases between them.

This rearrangement joins TRBV12-3 or TRBV12-4 to TRBJ2-1; tentative D call: TRBD2 (6 bases). The germline V and J ends were trimmed by 6 bases and 12 bases, with 18 bases remaining between them. There are 13 residues in the CDR3. CDR3 amino acids: CASSLGPGGGQFF. CDR3 in DNA: TGTGCCAGCAGCCTAGGCCCCGGGGGAGGGCAGTTCTTC.

V usage is TRBV28 and J usage is TRBJ2-7, with 7 bases lining up with TRBD1. Germline values: CDR1 MDHEN, CDR2 SYDVKM. The CDR3 length is 17 residues. After removal of 0 bases from V and 5 bases from J, the junction contained 13 bases not matched to a gene. This chain's CDR3 is CASSLWPGQKVGDEQYF. The CDR3 nucleotides are TGTGCCAGCAGTTTATGGCCGGGACAGAAGGTGGGGGACGAGCAGTACTTC.

This chain uses TRBV6-5 with TRBJ1-2; 8 nucleotides align to TRBD1. This CDR3 region has 15 residues. J lost 8 bases, V lost 2 bases, and 10 bases had no gene match. CDR1 and CDR2 (germline): MNHEY, SVGAGI. The DNA for the CDR3 is TGTGCCAGCAGTTACGTGAGACAGGGGATGGGCGGCTACACCTTC. Its translation: CASSYVRQGMGGYTF.